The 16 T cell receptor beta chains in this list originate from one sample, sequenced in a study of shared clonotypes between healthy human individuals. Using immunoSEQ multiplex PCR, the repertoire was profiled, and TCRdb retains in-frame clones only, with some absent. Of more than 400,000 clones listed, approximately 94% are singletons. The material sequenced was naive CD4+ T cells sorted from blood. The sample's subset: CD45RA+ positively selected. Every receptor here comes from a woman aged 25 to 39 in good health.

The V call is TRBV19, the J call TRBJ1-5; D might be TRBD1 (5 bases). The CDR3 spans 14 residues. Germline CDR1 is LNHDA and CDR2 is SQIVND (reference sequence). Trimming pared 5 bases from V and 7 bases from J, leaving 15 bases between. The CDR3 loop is CASSQGAGYQPQHF. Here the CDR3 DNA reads TGTGCCAGTAGTCAAGGGGCGGGATACCAGCCCCAGCATTTT.

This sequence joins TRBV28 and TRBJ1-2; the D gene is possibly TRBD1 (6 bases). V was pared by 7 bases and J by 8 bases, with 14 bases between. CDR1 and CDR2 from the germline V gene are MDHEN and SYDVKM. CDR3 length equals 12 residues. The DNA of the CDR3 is TGTGCCAGCAACTTCAGGGGAAAGGGCTACACCTTC. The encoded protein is CASNFRGKGYTF.

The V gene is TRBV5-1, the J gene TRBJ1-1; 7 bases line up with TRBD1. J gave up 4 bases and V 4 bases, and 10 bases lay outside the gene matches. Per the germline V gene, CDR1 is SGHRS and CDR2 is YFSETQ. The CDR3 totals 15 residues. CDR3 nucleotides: TGCGCCAGCAGCGACAAACAGGGGAGAGGCACTGAAGCTTTCTTT. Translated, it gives CASSDKQGRGTEAFF.

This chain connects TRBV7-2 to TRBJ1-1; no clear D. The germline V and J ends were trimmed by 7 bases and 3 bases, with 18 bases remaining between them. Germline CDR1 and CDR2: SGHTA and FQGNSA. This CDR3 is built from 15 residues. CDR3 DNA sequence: TGTGCCAGCATGGGTTCGGGTACGATGGACACTGAAGCTTTCTTT. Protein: CASMGSGTMDTEAFF.

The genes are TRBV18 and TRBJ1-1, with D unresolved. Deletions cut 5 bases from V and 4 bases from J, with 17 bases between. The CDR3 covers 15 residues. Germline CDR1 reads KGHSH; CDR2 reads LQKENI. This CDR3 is CASSGIGRGGTEAFF. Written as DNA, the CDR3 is TGTGCCAGCTCAGGAATCGGACGGGGAGGCACTGAAGCTTTCTTT.

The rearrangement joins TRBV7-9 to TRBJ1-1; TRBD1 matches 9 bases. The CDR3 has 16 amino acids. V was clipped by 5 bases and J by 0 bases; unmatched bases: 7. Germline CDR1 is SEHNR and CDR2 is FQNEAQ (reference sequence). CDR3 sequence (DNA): TGTGCCAGCAGCCTCGGACAGGGGCGAATGAACACTGAAGCTTTCTTT. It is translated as CASSLGQGRMNTEAFF.

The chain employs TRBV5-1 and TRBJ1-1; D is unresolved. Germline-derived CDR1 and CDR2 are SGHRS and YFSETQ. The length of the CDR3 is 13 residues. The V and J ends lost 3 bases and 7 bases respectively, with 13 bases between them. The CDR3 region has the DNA TGCGCCAGCAGCTGGGGTGACGAGCTTGAAGCTTTCTTT. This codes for CASSWGDELEAFF.

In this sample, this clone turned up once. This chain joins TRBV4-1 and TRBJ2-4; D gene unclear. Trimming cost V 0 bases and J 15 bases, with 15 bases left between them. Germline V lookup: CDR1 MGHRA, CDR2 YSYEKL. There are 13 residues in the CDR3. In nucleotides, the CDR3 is TGCGCCAGCAGCCAAGATAGGGCGACTGTGGTGTACTTC. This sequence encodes CASSQDRATVVYF.

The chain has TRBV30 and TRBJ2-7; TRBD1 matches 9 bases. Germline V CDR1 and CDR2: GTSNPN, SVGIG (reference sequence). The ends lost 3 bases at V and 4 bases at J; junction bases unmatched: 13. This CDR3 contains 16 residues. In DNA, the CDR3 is TGTGCCTGGAGGAAGAGGGGGACAGGGAGAATTTACGAGCAGTACTTC. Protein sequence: CAWRKRGTGRIYEQYF.

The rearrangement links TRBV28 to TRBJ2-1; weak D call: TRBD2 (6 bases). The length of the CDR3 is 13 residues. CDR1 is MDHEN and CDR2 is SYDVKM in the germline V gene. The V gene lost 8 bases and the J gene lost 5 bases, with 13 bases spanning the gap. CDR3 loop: CASRVADHNEQFF. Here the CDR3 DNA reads TGTGCCAGCCGGGTAGCGGACCACAATGAGCAGTTCTTC.

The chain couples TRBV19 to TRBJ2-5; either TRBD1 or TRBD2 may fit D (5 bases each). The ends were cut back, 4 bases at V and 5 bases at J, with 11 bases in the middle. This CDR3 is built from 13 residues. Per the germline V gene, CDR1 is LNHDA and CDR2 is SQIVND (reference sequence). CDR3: CASSKGPVETQYF. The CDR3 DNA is TGTGCCAGTAGTAAGGGACCGGTGGAGACCCAGTACTTC.

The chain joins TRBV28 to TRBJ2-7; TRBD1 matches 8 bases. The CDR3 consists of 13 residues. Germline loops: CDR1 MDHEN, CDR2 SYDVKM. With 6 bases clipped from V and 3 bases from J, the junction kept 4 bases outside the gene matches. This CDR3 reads CASRTGVVYEQYF. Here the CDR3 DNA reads TGTGCCAGCAGGACAGGGGTTGTCTACGAGCAGTACTTC.

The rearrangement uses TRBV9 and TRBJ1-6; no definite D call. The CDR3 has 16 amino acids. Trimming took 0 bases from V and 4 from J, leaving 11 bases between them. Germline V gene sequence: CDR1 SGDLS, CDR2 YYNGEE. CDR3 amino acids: CASSVGVREYNSPLHF. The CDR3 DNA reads TGTGCCAGCAGCGTAGGGGTCCGGGAATATAATTCACCCCTCCACTTT.

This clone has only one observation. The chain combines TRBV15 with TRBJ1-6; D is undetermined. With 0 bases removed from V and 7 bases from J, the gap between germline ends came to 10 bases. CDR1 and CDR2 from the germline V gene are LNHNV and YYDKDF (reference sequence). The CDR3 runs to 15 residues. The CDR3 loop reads CATSRDGGGNSPLHF. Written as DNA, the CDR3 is TGTGCCACCAGCAGAGATGGAGGTGGGAATTCACCCCTCCACTTT.

The CDR3 protein is CASSSRQGASSEQYF. CDR3 coding DNA: TGTGCCAGCAGCTCCAGACAGGGGGCTTCCAGCGAGCAGTACTTC. This chain connects TRBV11-2 to TRBJ2-7; 10 nucleotides align to TRBD1. The CDR3 runs to 15 residues. Germline trimming cut 4 bases from V and 6 bases from J; bases unmatched to any gene: 9. CDR1 and CDR2 from the germline V gene are SGHAT and FQNNGV.

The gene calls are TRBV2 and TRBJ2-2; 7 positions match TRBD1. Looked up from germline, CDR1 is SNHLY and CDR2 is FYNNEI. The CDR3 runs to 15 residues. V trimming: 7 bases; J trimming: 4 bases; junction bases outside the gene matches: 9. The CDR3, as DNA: TGTGCCAGCACCCTCGGACAGGTTCCCACCGGGGAGCTGTTTTTT. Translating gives CASTLGQVPTGELFF.